In this sample, the clone carrying this TCR beta chain turned up many times. What it binds is unknown. TCRdb ran MiXCR on the 5' RACE reads and lists one entry per CDR3 protein. The sample has under 55,000 distinct CDR3 sequences, 7.4% seen once; the top ten hold approximately 8%. Germline values: CDR1 SQVTM, CDR2 ANQGSEA. The CDR3 is 13 amino acids. V was clipped by 3 bases and J by 1 base, with 9 bases between them. This sample was included in a study of CD8 T cells in ankylosing spondylitis. Whole-study findings and limits: It was reported that disease-linked clones were significantly enriched in matched ankylosing spondylitis synovial fluid. A number of the motif variants had already been described in reactive arthritis synovial fluid and blood.

J is TRBJ1-1 and V is TRBV29-1; D remains ambiguous. This TCR derives from a female donor with ankylosing spondylitis or in good health (not recorded which). Source material: blood, either unsorted or a sorted T cell fraction (not recorded which). CDR3 nucleotide sequence: TGCAGCGTTGACCGGACGGGGAACACTGAAGCTTTCTTT. It translates to CSVDRTGNTEAFF.